These 29 T cell receptor beta chains were sequenced from one sample in a study of blood T cell repertoires in COVID-19 (dated by TCRdb to about 2020). Library creation used the immunoSEQ multiplex PCR assay. The clones in this table, taken by TCRdb from immuneACCESS, are in-frame only. Not every clone is retained; where verified, under half of the shortfall comes from an unresolved V gene, and the cause of the rest is unknown. The sample data list about 480,000 clones, and 70% to 90% of these were observed just once. The ten largest clones represent over 1.5% of the sample. Sequencing used PBMCs or T cells enriched from blood (not recorded which). These TCRs come from a woman under 30 with acute COVID-19.

The gene calls are TRBV28 and TRBJ1-2; 10 bases line up with TRBD1. J gave up 7 bases and V 6 bases, and 5 bases lay outside the gene matches. The germline CDR1 and CDR2 sequences are MDHEN and SYDVKM. CDR3 length: 13 amino acids. In DNA form, the CDR3 reads TGTGCCAGCAGACTTCGGGACAGGGGTGGCTACACCTTC. This codes for CASRLRDRGGYTF.

This rearrangement joins TRBV9 to TRBJ2-2; 9 bases map to TRBD2. Germline CDR1 and CDR2: SGDLS and YYNGEE. The CDR3 has 16 amino acids. Losses at the gene ends were 4 bases for V and 2 bases for J; bases not matched to a gene: 6. The CDR3 nucleotides read TGTGCCAGCAGCCTTAGACTAGCGGATAACACCGGGGAGCTGTTTTTT. Encoded protein: CASSLRLADNTGELFF. The complete variable domain, with remaining parts taken from reference TRBV9 and TRBJ2-2, reads DSGVTQTPKHLITATGQRVTLRCSPRSGDLSVYWYQQSLDQGLQFLIQYYNGEERAKGNILERFSAQQFPDLHSELNLSSLELGDSALYFCASSLRLADNTGELFFGEGSRLTVL.

V gene TRBV15 combines with J gene TRBJ2-3; tentative D call: TRBD2 (5 bases). The V end lost 6 bases, the J end lost 8 bases, and 15 bases lay between the germline ends. Per the germline V gene, CDR1 is LNHNV and CDR2 is YYDKDF (reference sequence). This CDR3 contains 13 residues. In DNA, the CDR3 is TGTGCCACCAGGGGCCCGATCCGGGGTACGCAGTATTTT. As protein: CATRGPIRGTQYF. The full variable domain, rest sourced from reference TRBV15 and TRBJ2-3, is DAMVIQNPRYQVTQFGKPVTLSCSQTLNHNVMYWYQQKSSQAPKLLFHYYDKDFNNEADTPDNFQSRRPNTSFCFLDIRSPGLGDTAMYLCATRGPIRGTQYFGPGTRLTVL.

The chain combines TRBV11-3 with TRBJ1-5; tentatively, D is TRBD1 (6 bases). Germline CDR1 reads SGHNT; CDR2 reads YENEEA. Between the trimmed V and J ends, which lost 5 bases and 8 bases, there was a span of 22 bases. The CDR3 extends over 16 amino acids. The CDR3 DNA reads TGTGCCAGCAGCCCAAGCCGGGCCGCCGAGGGGGAGCCCCAGCATTTT. It translates to CASSPSRAAEGEPQHF.

Worth noting for this clone: The junction departs from germline at one end; a sequencing error may be responsible. The chain employs TRBV15 and TRBJ2-1; perhaps TRBD2 as D (6 bases). The V gene's germline CDR1 is LNHNV and CDR2 YYDKDF (reference sequence). The CDR3 is made up of 16 amino acids. CDR3 loop: CATSGGARPSFNEQFF. CDR3 DNA sequence: TGTGCCACCAGCGGAGGGGCCAGACCTTCCTTCAATGAGCAGTTCTTC. Full variable domain (remainder filled in from reference TRBV15 and TRBJ2-1): DAMVIQNPRYQVTQFGKPVTLSCSQTLNHNVMYWYQQKSSQAPKLLFHYYDKDFNNEADTPDNFQSRRPNTSFCFLDIRSPGLGDTAMYLCATSGGARPSFNEQFFGPGTRLTVL.

The V and J genes are TRBV24-1 and TRBJ1-5; D call uncertain. Germline V CDR1 and CDR2: KGHDR, SFDVKD. V lost 5 bases and J lost 4, with 8 bases in between. CDR3 length: 13 residues. The CDR3 DNA follows: TGTGCCACCAGTGGGCAGATGAATCAGCCCCAGCATTTT. Protein product: CATSGQMNQPQHF.

The rearrangement joins TRBV10-3 to TRBJ2-7; TRBD1 agrees at 10 bases. Losses at the gene ends were 4 bases for V and 5 bases for J; bases not matched to a gene: 14. Germline lookup yields CDR1 ENHRY and CDR2 SYGVKD. The CDR3 extends over 17 amino acids. The CDR3 sequence: CAISAALPGQGTDEQYF. The CDR3 DNA follows: TGTGCCATCAGTGCGGCCTTACCGGGACAGGGGACGGACGAGCAGTACTTC.

The V call is TRBV10-3, the J call TRBJ1-1; D ambiguous. The CDR3 is made up of 15 amino acids. V dropped 5 bases and J dropped 3 bases, with 16 bases sitting between them. Germline V CDR1 and CDR2: ENHRY, SYGVKD. The CDR3 loop reads CAISLQPGWDTEAFF. CDR3 DNA: TGTGCCATCAGTCTCCAACCGGGATGGGACACTGAAGCTTTCTTT.

The genes are TRBV24-1 and TRBJ2-2, with 7 bases that match TRBD1. The CDR3 totals 18 residues. The germline V gene has CDR1 KGHDR and CDR2 SFDVKD. V lost 4 bases to trimming and J lost 2 bases; unmatched junction nucleotides: 12. The CDR3: CATSDLQGRLGNTGELFF. The DNA for the CDR3 is TGTGCCACCAGTGACCTACAGGGGCGTCTTGGAAACACCGGGGAGCTGTTTTTT.

This clone was seen more than once but under ten times. The genes are TRBV7-2 and TRBJ2-7; tentatively, D is TRBD2 (5 bases). Germline lookup yields CDR1 SGHTA and CDR2 FQGNSA. The CDR3 loop spans 14 amino acids. The V end lost 2 bases, the J end lost 2 bases, and 10 bases lay between the germline ends. This CDR3 reads CASSLIDGTYEQYF. The CDR3 bases are TGTGCCAGCAGCTTAATCGACGGGACCTACGAGCAGTACTTC.

The J gene is TRBJ2-7, the V gene TRBV6-5, with a tentative D call TRBD2 (5 bases). This CDR3 has 12 amino acids. V dropped 7 bases and J dropped 6 bases, with 13 bases sitting between them. Germline assignment: CDR1 MNHEY and CDR2 SVGAGI. CDR3 loop: CASIGQEVEQYF. The CDR3 DNA reads as TGTGCCAGCATTGGCCAGGAGGTCGAGCAGTACTTC.

This clone was seen once. CDR3 protein: CASSPRTGSVNEQFF. CDR3 in DNA: TGTGCCAGCAGCCCAAGAACAGGGAGTGTCAATGAGCAGTTCTTC. The rearrangement uses TRBV7-9 and TRBJ2-1, with D possibly TRBD1 on 6 matching bases. CDR1 and CDR2 from the germline V gene are SEHNR and FQNEAQ (reference sequence). V was cut by 5 bases and J by 6 bases, with 17 bases left in between. The CDR3 runs to 15 residues.

The rearrangement uses TRBV11-3 and TRBJ1-1; TRBD1 might be the D (6 bases). Germline V gives CDR1 SGHNT, CDR2 YENEEA. V lost 2 bases and J 3 bases, leaving 10 bases between the germline ends. The CDR3 is 14 amino acids. CDR3 in DNA: TGTGCCAGCAGCTTAAACAGGGTGGACACTGAAGCTTTCTTT. This sequence encodes CASSLNRVDTEAFF.

The chain couples TRBV28 to TRBJ1-2; TRBD1 agrees at 9 bases. CDR1 is MDHEN, CDR2 SYDVKM, per germline. The CDR3 is 15 amino acids. Trimming cost V 4 bases and J 3 bases; bases outside gene matches: 6. This chain's CDR3 is CASSSGQGRDYGYTF. The CDR3 nucleotides are TGTGCCAGCAGTTCGGGACAGGGTAGAGACTATGGCTACACCTTC.

The chain links TRBV28 to TRBJ1-5, with D unresolved. The CDR3 spans 13 residues. Trimming left V 7 bases short and J 4 bases short, with 11 bases between. Germline V gene sequence: CDR1 MDHEN, CDR2 SYDVKM. Here the CDR3 reads CASNPRGNQPQHF. The CDR3 region has the DNA TGTGCCAGCAACCCGCGGGGAAATCAGCCCCAGCATTTT.

This rearrangement joins TRBV10-3 to TRBJ1-1; D gene ambiguous. This CDR3 is built from 12 residues. V was trimmed by 3 bases and J by 3 bases, leaving 5 bases between them. Germline values: CDR1 ENHRY, CDR2 SYGVKD. CDR3 residues: CAISDMYTEAFF. The CDR3 DNA is TGTGCCATCAGTGATATGTACACTGAAGCTTTCTTT.

This clone was seen just once. The chain recombines TRBV19 with TRBJ1-2; D is uncertain. CDR1 is LNHDA, CDR2 SQIVND, per germline (reference sequence). CDR3 length: 13 amino acids. V lost 6 bases to trimming and J lost 3 bases, with 11 bases between them. The CDR3 loop reads CASSLTFDYGYTF. CDR3 bases: TGTGCCAGTAGCCTGACATTCGACTATGGCTACACCTTC. Full variable domain (rest looked up from reference TRBV19 and TRBJ1-2): DGGITQSPKYLFRKEGQNVTLSCEQNLNHDAMYWYRQDPGQGLRLIYYSQIVNDFQKGDIAEGYSVSREKKESFPLTVTSAQKNPTAFYLCASSLTFDYGYTFGSGTRLTVV.

The chain joins TRBV7-6 to TRBJ2-1, with D tentatively TRBD1 (5 bases). The CDR3 is 15 amino acids. Germline CDR1 SGHVS, CDR2 FNYEAQ. V was trimmed by 3 bases and J by 6 bases, leaving 15 bases between them. CDR3 amino acids: CASSFYQGWGNEQFF. In DNA form, the CDR3 reads TGTGCCAGCAGCTTTTATCAGGGTTGGGGCAATGAGCAGTTCTTC.

The V call is TRBV24-1, the J call TRBJ1-2, with D maybe TRBD1 (5 bases). The CDR3 has 13 residues. Germline lookup yields CDR1 KGHDR and CDR2 SFDVKD. Trimming removed 9 bases at V and 6 bases at J, with 16 bases between. CDR3 DNA sequence: TGTGCCACCTCTCAGGGAGGCGATCATGGCTACACCTTC. It specifies CATSQGGDHGYTF.

The rearrangement links TRBV4-1 to TRBJ2-7, with 9 bases lining up with TRBD2. The germline V gene encodes CDR1 MGHRA and CDR2 YSYEKL. The CDR3 has 15 amino acids. The trim removed 1 base at V and 4 bases at J, leaving 5 bases unmatched. CDR3 in DNA: TGCGCCAGCAGCCAAGTAGCGGGAGAAAGGTACGAGCAGTACTTC. Residues: CASSQVAGERYEQYF.

The V gene is TRBV11-2, the J gene TRBJ2-3; D is unresolved. The CDR3 extends over 11 amino acids. Per germline, CDR1 SGHAT and CDR2 FQNNGV. With 3 bases removed from V and 5 bases from J, the gap between germline ends came to 3 bases. Here the CDR3 reads CASSFLDTQYF. CDR3 nucleotide sequence: TGTGCCAGCAGCTTCCTAGATACGCAGTATTTT.

The V gene is TRBV18, the J gene TRBJ1-1; D possibly corresponds to TRBD1 (6 bases). V was cut by 5 bases and J by 3 bases, with 19 bases left in between. The germline V gene has CDR1 KGHSH and CDR2 LQKENI. The CDR3 is 16 amino acids. CDR3 sequence: CASSLQLGGQDTEAFF. Here the CDR3 DNA reads TGTGCCAGCTCATTACAACTTGGGGGCCAAGACACTGAAGCTTTCTTT.

V usage is TRBV6-1 and J usage is TRBJ1-1; the D gene is possibly TRBD1 (6 bases). Germline assignment: CDR1 MNHNS and CDR2 SASEGT. The CDR3 is 15 amino acids. V shed 4 bases and J shed 5 bases, with 17 bases lying between them. The CDR3 here is CASSVLRGGGTEAFF. The CDR3 region has the DNA TGTGCCAGCAGTGTTTTAAGGGGGGGAGGGACTGAAGCTTTCTTT.

This clone was recorded only once. The V call is TRBV3-1 (or the pseudogene TRBV3-2), the J call TRBJ2-7; weak D call: TRBD1 (5 bases). Trimming removed 2 bases from V and 3 bases from J, with 11 bases in between. This CDR3 has 14 residues. The germline CDR1 and CDR2 sequences are LGHDT and YNNKEL (reference sequence). This chain's CDR3 is CASSQSGQLYEQYF. The CDR3, as DNA: TGTGCCAGCAGCCAATCCGGACAACTCTACGAGCAGTACTTC.

This clone was detected only once. CDR3 nucleotides: TGTGCTAGTGCCCCCGCGGTGAACACTGAAGCTTTCTTT. Protein product: CASAPAVNTEAFF. The chain has TRBV12-5 and TRBJ1-1; D call uncertain. Germline CDR1 LGHNT, CDR2 FRNRAP. The V gene lost 7 bases and the J gene lost 0 bases, with 9 bases spanning the gap. The CDR3 length is 13 residues.

The chain recombines TRBV11-2 with TRBJ2-5, with D perhaps TRBD1 (6 bases). Trimming took 5 bases from V and 4 from J, leaving 11 bases between them. This CDR3 region has 13 residues. Germline V gene sequence: CDR1 SGHAT, CDR2 FQNNGV. In DNA form, the CDR3 reads TGTGCCAGCAGCCTAGTGGACAGAGAGACCCAGTACTTC. Translation: CASSLVDRETQYF.

The chain couples TRBV9 to TRBJ1-2; TRBD1 aligns across 8 bases. Per the germline V gene, CDR1 is SGDLS and CDR2 is YYNGEE. This CDR3 has 14 amino acids. The junction had 6 bases not matched to a gene; V was cut back by 4 bases and J by 4 bases. CDR3 sequence reads: CASSPFQGAYGYTF. The DNA for the CDR3 is TGTGCCAGCAGCCCATTTCAGGGGGCCTATGGCTACACCTTC.

The CDR3 reads CASSPGPAAGGLLPQPQHF. CDR3 DNA: TGTGCCAGCAGCCCCGGACCTGCGGCAGGGGGCCTCCTGCCTCAGCCCCAGCATTTT. The chain has TRBV7-2 and TRBJ1-5, with TRBD1 identical over 8 bases. Germline CDR1 SGHTA, CDR2 FQGNSA. This CDR3 spans 19 amino acids. Germline trimming cut 5 bases from V and 6 bases from J; bases unmatched to any gene: 21.

The genes are TRBV9 and TRBJ2-3, with D possibly TRBD2 on 5 matching bases. Germline CDR1 and CDR2: SGDLS and YYNGEE. The CDR3 runs 18 residues. Trimming removed 4 bases at V and 0 bases at J, with 21 bases between. As DNA, the CDR3 is TGTGCCAGCAGCCCCCATTTTTTCAGCGGAGCTAGCACAGATACGCAGTATTTT. It is translated as CASSPHFFSGASTDTQYF.